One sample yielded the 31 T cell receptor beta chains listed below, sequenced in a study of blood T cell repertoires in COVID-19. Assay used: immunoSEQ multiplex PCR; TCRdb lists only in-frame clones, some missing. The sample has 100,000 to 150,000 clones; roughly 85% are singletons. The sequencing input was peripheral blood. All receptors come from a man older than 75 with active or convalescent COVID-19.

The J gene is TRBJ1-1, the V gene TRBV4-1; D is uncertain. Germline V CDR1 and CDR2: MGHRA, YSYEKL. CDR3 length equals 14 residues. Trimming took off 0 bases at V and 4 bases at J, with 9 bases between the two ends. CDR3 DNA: TGCGCCAGCAGCCAAGAGTCCAGGTTCACTGAAGCTTTCTTT. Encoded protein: CASSQESRFTEAFF.

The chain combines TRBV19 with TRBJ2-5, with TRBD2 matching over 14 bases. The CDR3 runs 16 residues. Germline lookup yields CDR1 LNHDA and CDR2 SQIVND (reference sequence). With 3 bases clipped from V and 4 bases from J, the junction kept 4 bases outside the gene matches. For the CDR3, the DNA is TGTGCCAGTAGTATTTCGGGACTAGCGGGAGTAGAGACCCAGTACTTC. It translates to CASSISGLAGVETQYF.

CDR3 residues: CASSYSTGRAGGEQFF. Written as DNA, the CDR3 is TGTGCCAGCAGTTACTCTACCGGGAGGGCCGGGGGTGAGCAGTTCTTC. The genes are TRBV6-6 and TRBJ2-1; 8 bases are shared with TRBD2. The CDR3 has 16 residues. With 0 bases clipped from V and 9 bases from J, the junction kept 10 bases outside the gene matches. Germline CDR1 is MNHNY and CDR2 is SVGAGI (reference sequence).

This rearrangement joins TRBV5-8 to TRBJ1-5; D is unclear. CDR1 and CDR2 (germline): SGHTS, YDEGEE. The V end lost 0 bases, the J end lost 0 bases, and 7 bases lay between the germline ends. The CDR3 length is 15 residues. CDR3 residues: CASSLGHLSNQPQHF. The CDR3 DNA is TGTGCCAGCAGCTTGGGACACCTTAGCAATCAGCCCCAGCATTTT.

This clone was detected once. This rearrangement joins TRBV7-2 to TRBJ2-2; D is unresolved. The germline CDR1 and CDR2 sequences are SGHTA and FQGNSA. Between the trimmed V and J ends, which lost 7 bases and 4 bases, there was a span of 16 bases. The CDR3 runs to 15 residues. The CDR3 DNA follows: TGTGCCAGCACCTCCCTTTCCGGGTTCACCGGGGAGCTGTTTTTT. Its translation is CASTSLSGFTGELFF. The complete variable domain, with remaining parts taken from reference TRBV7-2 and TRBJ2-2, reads GAGVSQSPSNKVTEKGKDVELRCDPISGHTALYWYRQSLGQGLEFLIYFQGNSAPDKSGLPSDRFSAERTGGSVSTLTIQRTQQEDSAVYLCASTSLSGFTGELFFGEGSRLTVL.

The DNA of the CDR3 is TGTGCCAGTAGTCCAGGGCCGGTTGGGGCCAACGTCCTGACTTTC. It codes for CASSPGPVGANVLTF. This chain uses TRBV19 with TRBJ2-6, with D possibly being TRBD1 (5 bases). The CDR3 runs to 15 residues. In germline, CDR1 is LNHDA, CDR2 SQIVND (reference sequence). V was cut by 5 bases and J by 3 bases, with 11 bases left in between.

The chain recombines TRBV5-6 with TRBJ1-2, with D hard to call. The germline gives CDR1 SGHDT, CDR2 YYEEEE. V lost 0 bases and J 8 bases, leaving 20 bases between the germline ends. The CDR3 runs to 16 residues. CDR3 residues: CASSLAVGLAVSGYTF. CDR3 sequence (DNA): TGTGCCAGCAGCTTGGCCGTCGGTTTAGCGGTTAGCGGCTACACCTTC. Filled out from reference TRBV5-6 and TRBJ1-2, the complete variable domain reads DAGVTQSPTHLIKTRGQQVTLRCSPKSGHDTVSWYQQALGQGPQFIFQYYEEEERQRGNFPDRFSGHQFPNYSSELNVNALLLGDSALYLCASSLAVGLAVSGYTFGSGTRLTVV.

This CDR3 is CASSGGQVYEQYF. In DNA form, the CDR3 reads TGTGCCAGTAGTGGGGGACAAGTCTACGAGCAGTACTTC. The chain has TRBV19 and TRBJ2-7; perhaps TRBD1 as D (6 bases). V lost 5 bases, J lost 3 bases, and 11 bases lay in between. Looked up from germline, CDR1 is LNHDA and CDR2 is SQIVND (reference sequence). The CDR3 covers 13 residues.

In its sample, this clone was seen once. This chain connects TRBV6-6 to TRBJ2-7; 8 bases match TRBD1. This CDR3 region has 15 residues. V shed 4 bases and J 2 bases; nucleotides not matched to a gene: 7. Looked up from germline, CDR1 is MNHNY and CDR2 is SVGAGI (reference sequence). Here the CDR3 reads CASSSLTGVPYEQYF. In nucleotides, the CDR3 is TGTGCCAGCAGTTCCTTGACAGGGGTACCCTACGAGCAGTACTTC.

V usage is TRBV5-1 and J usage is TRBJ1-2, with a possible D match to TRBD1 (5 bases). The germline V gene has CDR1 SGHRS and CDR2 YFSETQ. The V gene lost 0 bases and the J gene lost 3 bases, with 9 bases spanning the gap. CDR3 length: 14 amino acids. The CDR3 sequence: CASSLEGADYGYTF. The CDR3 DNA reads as TGCGCCAGCAGCTTGGAAGGGGCAGACTATGGCTACACCTTC.

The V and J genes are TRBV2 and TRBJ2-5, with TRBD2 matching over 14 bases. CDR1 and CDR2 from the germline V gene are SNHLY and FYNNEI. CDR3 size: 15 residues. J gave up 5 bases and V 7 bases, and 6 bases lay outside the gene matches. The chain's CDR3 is CASNRLAGGRETQYF. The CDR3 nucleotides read TGTGCCAGCAATCGACTAGCGGGGGGGAGGGAGACCCAGTACTTC.

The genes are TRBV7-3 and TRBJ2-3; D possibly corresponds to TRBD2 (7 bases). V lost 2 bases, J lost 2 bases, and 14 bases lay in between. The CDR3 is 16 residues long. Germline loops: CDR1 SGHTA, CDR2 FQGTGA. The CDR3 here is CASSLGGGGFTDTQYF. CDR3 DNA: TGTGCCAGCAGCTTAGGCGGGGGCGGATTCACAGATACGCAGTATTTT.

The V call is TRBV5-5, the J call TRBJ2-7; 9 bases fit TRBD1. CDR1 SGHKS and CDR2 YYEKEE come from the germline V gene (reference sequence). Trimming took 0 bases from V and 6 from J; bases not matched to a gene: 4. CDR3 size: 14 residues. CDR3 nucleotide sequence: TGTGCCAGCAGCTTGGAACAGGGGGCCTCCGAGCAGTACTTC. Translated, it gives CASSLEQGASEQYF.

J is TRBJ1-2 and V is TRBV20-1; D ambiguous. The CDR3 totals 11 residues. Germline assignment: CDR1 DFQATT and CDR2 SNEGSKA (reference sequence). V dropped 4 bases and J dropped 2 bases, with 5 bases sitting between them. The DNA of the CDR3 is TGCAGTGCTACCGAGAACTATGGCTACACCTTC. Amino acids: CSATENYGYTF.

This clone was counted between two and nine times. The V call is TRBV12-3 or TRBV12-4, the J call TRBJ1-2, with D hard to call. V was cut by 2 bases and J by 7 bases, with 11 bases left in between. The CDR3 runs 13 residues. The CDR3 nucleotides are TGTGCCAGCAGTTTACTCCGGGAGATTGGCTACACCTTC. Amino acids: CASSLLREIGYTF.

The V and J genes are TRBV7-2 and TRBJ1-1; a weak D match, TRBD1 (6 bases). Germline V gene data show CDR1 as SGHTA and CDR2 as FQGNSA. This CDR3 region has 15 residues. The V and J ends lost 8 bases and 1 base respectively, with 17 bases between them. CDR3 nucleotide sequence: TGTGCCAGCTCCTTGGGGGGGGCAAAGAACACTGAAGCTTTCTTT. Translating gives CASSLGGAKNTEAFF.

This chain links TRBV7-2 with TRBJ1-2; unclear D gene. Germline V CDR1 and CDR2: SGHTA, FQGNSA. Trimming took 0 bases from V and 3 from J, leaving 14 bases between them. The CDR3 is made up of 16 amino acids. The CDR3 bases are TGTGCCAGCAGCTTAGCGGGCCGAGAAGGATACTATGGCTACACCTTC. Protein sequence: CASSLAGREGYYGYTF.

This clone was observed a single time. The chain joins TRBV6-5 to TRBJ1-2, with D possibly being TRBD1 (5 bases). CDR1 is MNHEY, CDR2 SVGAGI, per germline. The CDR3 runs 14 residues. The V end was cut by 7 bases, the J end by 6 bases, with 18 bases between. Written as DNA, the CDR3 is TGTGCCAGCACCGACAACCAGGGTGTAAATGGCTACACCTTC. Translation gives CASTDNQGVNGYTF.

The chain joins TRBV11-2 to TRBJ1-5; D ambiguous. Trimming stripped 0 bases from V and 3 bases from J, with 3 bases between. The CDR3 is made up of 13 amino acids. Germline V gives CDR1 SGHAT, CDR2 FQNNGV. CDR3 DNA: TGTGCCAGCAGCTTAGACCACAATCAGCCCCAGCATTTT. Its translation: CASSLDHNQPQHF.

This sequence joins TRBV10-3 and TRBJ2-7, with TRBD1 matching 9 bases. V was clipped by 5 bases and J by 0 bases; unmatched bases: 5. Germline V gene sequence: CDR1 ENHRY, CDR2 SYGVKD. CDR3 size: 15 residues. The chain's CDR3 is CAISQGTGRSYEQYF. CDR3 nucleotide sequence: TGTGCCATCAGTCAAGGGACAGGGCGCTCCTACGAGCAGTACTTC.

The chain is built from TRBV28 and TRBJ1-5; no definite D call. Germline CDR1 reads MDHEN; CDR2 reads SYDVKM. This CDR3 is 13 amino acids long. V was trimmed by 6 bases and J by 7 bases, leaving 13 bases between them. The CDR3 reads CASRPGSKQPQHF. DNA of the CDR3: TGTGCCAGCAGACCTGGGAGTAAACAGCCCCAGCATTTT.

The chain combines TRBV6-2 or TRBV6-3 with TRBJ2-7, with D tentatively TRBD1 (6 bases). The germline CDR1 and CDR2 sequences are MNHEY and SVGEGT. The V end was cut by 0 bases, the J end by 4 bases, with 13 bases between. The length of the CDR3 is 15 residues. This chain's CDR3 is CASSYSGNQGYEQYF. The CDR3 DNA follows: TGTGCCAGCAGTTACTCGGGTAACCAGGGGTACGAGCAGTACTTC.

For the CDR3, the DNA is TGTGCCAGCAGCGATCGCAGGGGAAGTCAGCCCCAGCATTTT. Protein: CASSDRRGSQPQHF. The V and J genes are TRBV7-8 and TRBJ1-5, with TRBD1 as a possible D gene (6 bases). This CDR3 is 14 amino acids long. Per germline, CDR1 SGHVS and CDR2 FQNEAQ. Trimming left V 5 bases short and J 6 bases short, with 14 bases between.

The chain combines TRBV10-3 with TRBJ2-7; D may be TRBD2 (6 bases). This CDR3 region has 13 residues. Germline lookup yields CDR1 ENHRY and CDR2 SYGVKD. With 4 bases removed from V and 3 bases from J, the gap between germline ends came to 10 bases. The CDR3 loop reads CAISATSNYEQYF. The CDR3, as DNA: TGTGCCATCAGTGCGACTAGTAACTACGAGCAGTACTTC.

Here the CDR3 reads CSVLQQGVNTEAFF. The DNA of the CDR3 is TGCAGCGTCTTACAACAGGGGGTAAACACTGAAGCTTTCTTT. The genes are TRBV29-1 and TRBJ1-1, with TRBD1 matching 8 bases. J gave up 2 bases and V 6 bases, and 8 bases lay outside the gene matches. Looked up from germline, CDR1 is SQVTM and CDR2 is ANQGSEA. The CDR3 has 14 residues.

CDR3 loop: CASSIEPLAGGGAGELFF. The CDR3 DNA follows: TGTGCCAGTAGTATAGAGCCCCTAGCGGGAGGAGGTGCCGGGGAGCTGTTTTTT. V is TRBV19 and J is TRBJ2-2; 11 nucleotides agree with TRBD2. The CDR3 extends over 18 amino acids. Unmatched junction bases numbered 9, after V lost 0 bases and J lost 6 bases. Germline CDR1 is LNHDA and CDR2 is SQIVND (reference sequence).

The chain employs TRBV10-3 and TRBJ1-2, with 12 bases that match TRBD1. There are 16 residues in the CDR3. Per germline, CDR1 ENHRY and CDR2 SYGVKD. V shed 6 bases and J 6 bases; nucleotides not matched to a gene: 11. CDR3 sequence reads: CAISQAPGQGADGYTF. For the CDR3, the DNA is TGTGCCATCAGCCAAGCACCGGGACAGGGGGCCGATGGCTACACCTTC.

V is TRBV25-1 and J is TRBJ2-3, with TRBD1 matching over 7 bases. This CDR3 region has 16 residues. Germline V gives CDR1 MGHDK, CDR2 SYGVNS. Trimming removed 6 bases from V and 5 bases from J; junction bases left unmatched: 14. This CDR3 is CASSFDTGQLLDTQYF. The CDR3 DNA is TGTGCCAGCAGCTTTGACACGGGACAGTTGCTAGATACGCAGTATTTT.

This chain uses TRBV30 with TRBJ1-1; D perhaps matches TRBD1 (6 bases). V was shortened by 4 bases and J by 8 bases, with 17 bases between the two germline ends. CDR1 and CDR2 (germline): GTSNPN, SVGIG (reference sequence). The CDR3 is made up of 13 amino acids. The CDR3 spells CAWTRVYQGEAFF. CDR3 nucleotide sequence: TGTGCCTGGACCAGGGTTTACCAGGGGGAAGCTTTCTTT.

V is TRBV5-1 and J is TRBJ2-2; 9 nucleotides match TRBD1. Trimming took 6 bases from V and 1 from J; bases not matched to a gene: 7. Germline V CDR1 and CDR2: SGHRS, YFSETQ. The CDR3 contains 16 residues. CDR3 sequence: CASIRDRVENTGELFF. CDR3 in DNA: TGCGCCAGCATCCGGGACAGGGTAGAGAACACCGGGGAGCTGTTTTTT.

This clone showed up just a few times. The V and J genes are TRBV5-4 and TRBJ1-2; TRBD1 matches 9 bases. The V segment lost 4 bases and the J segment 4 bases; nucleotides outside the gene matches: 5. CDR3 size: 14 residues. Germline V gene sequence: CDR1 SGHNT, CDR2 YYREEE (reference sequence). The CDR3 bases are TGTGCCAGCAGCCCGGGACAGGGCGGCTATGGCTACACCTTC. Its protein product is CASSPGQGGYGYTF. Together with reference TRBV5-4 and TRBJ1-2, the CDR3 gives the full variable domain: ETGVTQSPTHLIKTRGQQVTLRCSSQSGHNTVSWYQQALGQGPQFIFQYYREEENGRGNFPPRFSGLQFPNYSSELNVNALELDDSALYLCASSPGQGGYGYTFGSGTRLTVV.